The 13 T cell receptor beta chains given below trace back to one sample, sequenced in a study of tumor-infiltrating lymphocytes in primary liver carcinoma. Between about 17 and 34 mg of unsorted bulk tissue served as the source from which RNA and DNA were co-extracted. Total RNA amounting to 450 to 550 ng was the source from which TCR beta cDNA was made with a constant-region primer. Three nested multiplex PCR rounds, a slightly modified ARM-PCR, produced the libraries for TCR beta. Primers for the first two PCR rounds were TRBV1-TRBV30 forward primers and a C-beta reverse primer (about 9 cycles per round). A single record per CDR3 protein comes from TCRdb applying MiXCR to the multiplex PCR reads. The sample includes 95,000 to 150,000 distinct CDR3 sequences, around 60% of them seen just once. The source material was liver tumor tissue from sampling region 1. Subset here: tumor region T1, superior pole. The receptor set was obtained from a woman in her fifties or sixties with primary liver carcinoma and hepatitis B virus infection.

As for this clonotype: The conserved phenylalanine or tryptophan normally closing the CDR3 is absent here, so this likely arose from a read error. The chain links TRBV11-1 to TRBJ2-2; no definite D call. Trimming pared 9 bases from V and 0 bases from J, leaving 20 bases between. The CDR3 runs to 17 residues. Germline lookup yields CDR1 SGHAT and CDR2 FQDESV (reference sequence). In DNA, the CDR3 is TGTGCCAGTAGCCTATTTGCCATTGGGGCGAACACCGGGGAGCTGTTTTCT. It is translated as CASSLFAIGANTGELFS.

Comment on this clonotype: The DNA is left out, because the CDR3 cannot be placed on it with certainty; the CDR3 is given as TCRdb lists it. The gene calls are TRBV12-5 and TRBJ2-1; TRBD1 is the table's D call, not checked against the DNA. CDR1 and CDR2 from the germline V gene are LGHNT and FRNRAP. The CDR3 length is 12 residues, termini included. The CDR3 spells CASGLVAQGNSF.

In this sample, this clonotype turned up many times. The V and J genes are TRBV12-3 or TRBV12-4 and TRBJ2-3, with 12 positions matching TRBD2. The CDR3 totals 14 residues. Trimming took 7 bases from V and 6 from J; bases not matched to a gene: 5. CDR3 coding DNA: TGTGCCAGCAAAGAACTAGCGGGAGGTGATACGCAGTATTTT. Translation: CASKELAGGDTQYF.

As to this clonotype: One base away lies a much larger clone, so this may be a sequencing read error. J is TRBJ2-3 and V is TRBV5-1; no firm D call. This CDR3 comprises 12 residues. CDR1 is SGHRS, CDR2 YFSETQ, per germline. This chain's CDR3 is CASNLETDTQYF. As DNA, the CDR3 is TGCGCCAGCAACTTGGAAACAGATACGCAGTATTTT.

This chain links TRBV7-9 with TRBJ2-6, with D possibly called TRBD1 or TRBD2 (5 bases each). Germline V lookup: CDR1 SEHNR, CDR2 FQNEAQ (reference sequence). V lost 8 bases to trimming and J lost 1 base, with 15 bases between them. The CDR3 sequence is 16 residues long. The CDR3: CASRSRDPSGANVLTF. CDR3 DNA: TGTGCCAGCCGCAGCAGGGACCCTTCTGGGGCCAACGTCCTGACTTTC.

For this clonotype: At one of its ends the junction is not consistent with the germline gene, which may arise from a read error. This chain links TRBV11-3 with TRBJ2-4; TRBD1 or TRBD2 may be the D gene (5 bases each). The CDR3 runs 12 residues. Looked up from germline, CDR1 is SGHNT and CDR2 is YENEEA. The CDR3 DNA follows: TGTGCCAGCTCCGGGGCCAAAACCATTCAGTGCTTC. This sequence encodes CASSGAKTIQCF.

Note on this clonotype: One junction end does not reproduce the germline sequence, and a read error may be involved. V gene TRBV11-2 combines with J gene TRBJ1-2, with D perhaps TRBD1 (5 bases). Germline lookup yields CDR1 SGHAT and CDR2 FQNNGV. The CDR3 sequence is 13 residues long. As DNA, the CDR3 is TGTGCCAGCAGCCCTCCTTGGGGGTATGGCTACAACTTC. Protein sequence: CASSPPWGYGYNF. The full variable domain, completed using reference TRBV11-2 and TRBJ1-2, is EAGVAQSPRYKIIEKRQSVAFWCNPISGHATLYWYQQILGQGPKLLIQFQNNGVVDDSQLPKDRFSAERLKGVDSTLKIQPAKLEDSAVYLCASSPPWGYGYNFGSGTRLTVV.

In its sample, this clonotype was seen many times. The gene calls are TRBV12-3 or TRBV12-4 and TRBJ2-5; D not resolved. V dropped 6 bases and J dropped 8 bases, with 16 bases sitting between them. This CDR3 spans 13 amino acids. CDR3 region: CASSPILVGTQYF. The CDR3 region has the DNA TGTGCCAGCAGCCCCATTCTAGTAGGCACCCAGTACTTC.

V and J are TRBV4-1 and TRBJ1-2; 7 nucleotides line up with TRBD1. V lost 1 base to trimming and J lost 10 bases; unmatched junction nucleotides: 9. There are 14 residues in the CDR3. In germline, CDR1 is MGHRA, CDR2 YSYEKL. CDR3 sequence (DNA): TGCGCCAGCAGCCAAGCAGGGGGATCCCATGCCTACACCTTC. It encodes CASSQAGGSHAYTF.

This clonotype showed up many times. The chain carries TRBV6-5 and TRBJ1-5, with a tentative D call TRBD1 (5 bases). Trimming stripped 5 bases from V and 6 bases from J, with 14 bases between. From germline, CDR1 is MNHEY and CDR2 SVGAGI. The CDR3 has 14 residues. The CDR3: CASSRRGGVQPQHF. CDR3 DNA sequence: TGTGCCAGCAGTAGGCGGGGAGGGGTTCAGCCCCAGCATTTT.

This clonotype was recorded once. A much larger clone lies one base from this, so it may be a read error. The conserved closing phenylalanine or tryptophan is absent in this CDR3, likely reflecting a read error. The V and J genes are TRBV29-1 and TRBJ2-7; no definite D call. CDR1 is SQVTM and CDR2 is ANQGSEA in the germline V gene. This CDR3 is 12 amino acids long. V lost 2 bases and J 1 base, leaving 6 bases between the germline ends. The CDR3 DNA is TGCAGCGTTGAACAGGATTCCTACGAGCAGTACTCC. Amino acids: CSVEQDSYEQYS.

This clonotype was observed a handful of times. The V gene is TRBV11-3, the J gene TRBJ2-1; weak D call: TRBD2 (5 bases). Trimming took off 9 bases at V and 3 bases at J, with 12 bases between the two ends. Germline V gene data show CDR1 as SGHNT and CDR2 as YENEEA. CDR3 length: 13 residues. The CDR3 protein is CASSVGDYNEQFF. The CDR3 bases are TGTGCCAGTAGTGTCGGGGACTACAATGAGCAGTTCTTC.

This clonotype was detected a few times. This chain links TRBV19 with TRBJ1-4; D remains ambiguous. The V gene lost 4 bases and the J gene lost 0 bases, with 12 bases spanning the gap. The CDR3 contains 16 residues. The germline V gene encodes CDR1 LNHDA and CDR2 SQIVND (reference sequence). This CDR3 is CASSTYHTSTNEKLFF. CDR3 bases: TGTGCCAGTAGTACTTATCACACCTCAACTAATGAAAAACTGTTTTTT.